This T cell receptor beta chain originates from a study of response to subunit inactivated influenza vaccine. This clonotype has only a few counts. Its antigen is unknown. Trimming took 5 bases from V and 5 from J, leaving 24 bases between them. Germline CDR1 and CDR2: DFQATT and SNEGSKA (reference sequence). CDR3 length equals 16 residues. Overall study findings and caveats: Each seasonal influenza vaccination recruits few new T cells, the authors suggested.

TCRdb re-called the RT-PCR reads with MiXCR, one entry per CDR3 protein. The sample has approximately 530,000 distinct CDR3 sequences, roughly 13% seen once. This clonotype was sampled from a man aged 50-60 years who received an inactivated influenza vaccine. This chain connects TRBV20-1 to TRBJ2-5, with a weak D call TRBD2 (6 bases). The specimen was PBMCs from blood, collected more than 35 days after vaccination. The CDR3 here is CSARLDGTRAGETQYF. The CDR3 region has the DNA TGCAGTGCTCGTTTGGACGGAACCCGGGCGGGGGAGACCCAGTACTTC.